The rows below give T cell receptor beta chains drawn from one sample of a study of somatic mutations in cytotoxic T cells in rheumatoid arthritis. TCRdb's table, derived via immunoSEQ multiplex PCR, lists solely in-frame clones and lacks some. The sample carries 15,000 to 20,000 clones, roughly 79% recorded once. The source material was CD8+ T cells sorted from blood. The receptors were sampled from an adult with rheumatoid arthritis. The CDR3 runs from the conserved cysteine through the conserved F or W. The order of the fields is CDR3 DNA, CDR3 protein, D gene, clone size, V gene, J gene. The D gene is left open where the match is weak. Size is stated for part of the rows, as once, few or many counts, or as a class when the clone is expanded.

TGTGCCAGTAGTAGCGGGCGCAACACCGGGGAGCTGTTTTTT	CASSSGRNTGELFF	.	.	TRBV19	TRBJ2-2
TGCGCCAGCACCCTGGGACAGGGGGCCCAGCCCCAGCATTTT	CASTLGQGAQPQHF	TRBD1	.	TRBV4-1	TRBJ1-5
TGCAGCGTTGTCTTCGCACTAGCGGGCTACAATGAGCAGTTCTTC	CSVVFALAGYNEQFF	TRBD2	.	TRBV29-1	TRBJ2-1
TGTGCCAGCAGCCCGGGACAGGGGGGTGAAAAACTGTTTTTT	CASSPGQGGEKLFF	TRBD1	.	TRBV6-4	TRBJ1-4
TGCAGCGTTGAAGATAGGAGTTTTCGCGGGGAGCTGTTTTTT	CSVEDRSFRGELFF	.	.	TRBV29-1	TRBJ2-2
TGCGCCAGCAGCCTGGGACAGGGAAACTACAATGAGCAGTTCTTC	CASSLGQGNYNEQFF	TRBD1	.	TRBV4-1	TRBJ2-1
TGTGCCAGCGGGATCAGGGTGACTCAGCCCCAGCATTTT	CASGIRVTQPQHF	.	.	TRBV27	TRBJ1-5
TGCGCCAGCAGCCAAGTCGGGGATGCCTACGAGCAGTACTTC	CASSQVGDAYEQYF	.	.	TRBV4-1	TRBJ2-7
TGTGCCAGCAGCCAAGACCGTTTACCGGCGCGTCAAGAGACCCAGTACTTC	CASSQDRLPARQETQYF	.	.	TRBV14	TRBJ2-5
TGTGCCAGCAGCCAGACAGGGGCCATTAATGAAAAACTGTTTTTT	CASSQTGAINEKLFF	TRBD1	.	TRBV14	TRBJ1-4
TGTGCCAGCAGTGATTGGGACAGTCCTGAAGCTTTCTTT	CASSDWDSPEAFF	TRBD1	once	TRBV25-1	TRBJ1-1
TGTGCCAGCAGCCTCCAGCGGGAGTCGGGCAATGAGCAGTTCTTC	CASSLQRESGNEQFF	TRBD2	.	TRBV5-6	TRBJ2-1
TGTGCCAGCAGAGACACGGCTTATGGCTACACCTTC	CASRDTAYGYTF	.	.	TRBV27	TRBJ1-2
TGTGCCAGCAGTGATGATCAGGGATCGGGAACTGAAGCTTTCTTT	CASSDDQGSGTEAFF	.	.	TRBV2	TRBJ1-1
TGTGCCAGCAGTGAGTCGTTTGGACAGGGTAGTGAAAAACTGTTTTTT	CASSESFGQGSEKLFF	TRBD1	.	TRBV6-4	TRBJ1-4
TGTGCCAGCAGTTTAGGGGATACAATCGCGCAGTATTTT	CASSLGDTIAQYF	.	.	TRBV27	TRBJ2-3
TGTGCCAGCAGCTTTGGGACTAGCGGGGTTAATGAGCAGTTCTTC	CASSFGTSGVNEQFF	TRBD2	.	TRBV5-8	TRBJ2-1
TGCGCCAGCAGCCAGGGGACAGGGAGCAATCAGCCCCAGCATTTT	CASSQGTGSNQPQHF	TRBD1	.	TRBV4-1	TRBJ1-5
TGTGCCAGCAGCTTTAGCGGGAGCCCCAGCTCCTACAATGAGCAGTTCTTC	CASSFSGSPSSYNEQFF	TRBD2	.	TRBV7-6	TRBJ2-1
TGTGCCACCAGCAGGGGGGGAGGAAATCAGCCCCAGCATTTT	CATSRGGGNQPQHF	.	.	TRBV15	TRBJ1-5
TGTGCCAGCAGCAATAGATTTGGAACCCAGCCCCAGCATTTT	CASSNRFGTQPQHF	.	.	TRBV7-8	TRBJ1-5
TGTGCCAGCAGCTTAGATTCGTCAGATACGCAGTATTTT	CASSLDSSDTQYF	.	.	TRBV11-3	TRBJ2-3
TGCAGCGTCCCGACAGGAATGAACACTGAAGCTTTCTTT	CSVPTGMNTEAFF	.	.	TRBV29-1	TRBJ1-1
TGTGCCAGCAGTGGGACAGATAGGGGCGAGCAGTACTTC	CASSGTDRGEQYF	TRBD1	.	TRBV13	TRBJ2-7
TGTGCCACCAGCAGAGATCCTCCAGGGTGGACTGAAGCTTTCTTT	CATSRDPPGWTEAFF	.	.	TRBV15	TRBJ1-1
TGTGCTAGTGGTATGGATTTGGGTACGCAGTATTTT	CASGMDLGTQYF	.	.	TRBV12-5	TRBJ2-3
TGTGCCAGCAGTGAAGAGCGGTTGTACACTGAAGCTTTCTTT	CASSEERLYTEAFF	.	.	TRBV6-1	TRBJ1-1
TGTGCCAGCAGCTTAGTAGGAGGGAAAGAGACCCAGTACTTC	CASSLVGGKETQYF	.	.	TRBV7-9	TRBJ2-5
TGTGCCAGTAGTATAGGGGCTGGCGTGAGAGTATACAATGAGCAGTTCTTC	CASSIGAGVRVYNEQFF	.	once	TRBV19	TRBJ2-1
TGTGCCAGCAGTCACGTACCTGACCGCCCCGGGGGCTATGGCTACACCTTC	CASSHVPDRPGGYGYTF	.	.	TRBV2	TRBJ1-2
TGTGCCAGCAGCTTGGCGGGAGGGCCCAACAATGAGCAGTTCTTC	CASSLAGGPNNEQFF	TRBD2	.	TRBV11-2	TRBJ2-1
TGTGCCAGCAGCTCGCCCACAGGCCTCATGAACACTGAAGCTTTCTTT	CASSSPTGLMNTEAFF	.	.	TRBV7-9	TRBJ1-1
TGTGCCAGCAGCTTAGTGCCCCGTACTGGAAACACCATATATTTT	CASSLVPRTGNTIYF	.	.	TRBV7-9	TRBJ1-3
TGTGCCAGCAGTGAGACTATCACATCGGGGGCCGGGGAGCTGTTTTTT	CASSETITSGAGELFF	.	.	TRBV2	TRBJ2-2
TGTGCCAGCAGTGAATACGGGGGCTCCTACAATGAGCAGTTCTTC	CASSEYGGSYNEQFF	.	.	TRBV25-1	TRBJ2-1
TGTGCCAGCAGCGCCGGGAGGAGCGGGGGGGCACGGGAGCAGTACTTC	CASSAGRSGGAREQYF	TRBD2	.	TRBV7-2	TRBJ2-7
TGTGCCAGCAGCCCACACCTGAGCTCCTACAATGAGCAGTTCTTC	CASSPHLSSYNEQFF	.	once	TRBV14	TRBJ2-1
TGTGCCAGCAGCTCTCCCACCGGGGAGCTGTTTTTT	CASSSPTGELFF	.	.	TRBV5-4	TRBJ2-2
TGTGCCAGCAGCTTAGCTTTATCCCAGCCTTCTGGAAACACCATATATTTT	CASSLALSQPSGNTIYF	.	.	TRBV7-8	TRBJ1-3
TGTGCCAGCAGTGAAACGGGAGTACTGCGTGAGCAGTACTTC	CASSETGVLREQYF	.	once	TRBV2	TRBJ2-7
TGTGCCAGCTCCGGATTTGCGGGGAGCTCTGGAAACACCATATATTTT	CASSGFAGSSGNTIYF	.	once	TRBV28	TRBJ1-3
TGTGCCAGTAGTATTGAGCGGGGGCTCCGGAATGAGCAGTTCTTC	CASSIERGLRNEQFF	TRBD2	few	TRBV19	TRBJ2-1
TGTGCCAGCAGCTTCTGGACCCGGGAGACCGGGGAGCTGTTTTTT	CASSFWTRETGELFF	.	.	TRBV13	TRBJ2-2
TGTGCCATCAGGGGGCCTTCCGAAAGGGTCGACACCGGGGAGCTGTTTTTT	CAIRGPSERVDTGELFF	.	.	TRBV10-3	TRBJ2-2
TGTGCCAGTAGCCTTTGGGGCCGAGAGCAGTTCTTC	CASSLWGREQFF	.	.	TRBV19	TRBJ2-1
TGTGCCAGCAGCAGCCCGCAGGGAGGAGAGACCCAGTACTTC	CASSSPQGGETQYF	.	once	TRBV7-8	TRBJ2-5
TGCGCCAGCAGCGTAACAGGGGGCCCCAACTATGGCTACACCTTC	CASSVTGGPNYGYTF	TRBD1	few	TRBV5-1	TRBJ1-2